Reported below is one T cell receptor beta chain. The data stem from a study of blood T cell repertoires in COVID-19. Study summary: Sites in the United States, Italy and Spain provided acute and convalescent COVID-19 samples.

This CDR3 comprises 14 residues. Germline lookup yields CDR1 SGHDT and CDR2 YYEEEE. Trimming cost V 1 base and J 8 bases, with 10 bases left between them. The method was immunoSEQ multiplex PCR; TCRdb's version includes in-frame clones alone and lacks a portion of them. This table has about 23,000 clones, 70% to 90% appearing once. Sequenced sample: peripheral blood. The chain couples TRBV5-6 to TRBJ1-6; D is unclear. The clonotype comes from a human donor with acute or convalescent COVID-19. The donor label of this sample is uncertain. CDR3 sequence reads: CASSLPGRDSPLHF. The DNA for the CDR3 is TGTGCCAGCAGCTTGCCCGGGAGAGATTCACCCCTCCACTTT.